The source of this T cell receptor (beta chain) is a study of tissue T cells after allogeneic stem cell transplantation. Sequencing used immunoSEQ multiplex PCR; TCRdb keeps in-frame clones, though not all of them. The table lists some 9,000 clones, 56% of them singletons. Trimming shortened V by 0 bases and J by 2 bases, and 5 bases separated the two germline ends. The CDR3 runs to 14 residues. CDR1 is MNHEY, CDR2 SVGAGI, per germline. To note about this clone: At the DNA level, this CDR3 is encoded by other sequences in the same sample as well.

The chain recombines TRBV6-5 with TRBJ1-5; D unresolved. The sequencing here drew on tissue from the jejunum, taken at autopsy. This receptor was identified in an older female donor with lung cancer. This CDR3 is CASSYSGGNQPQHF. Here the CDR3 DNA reads TGTGCCAGCAGTTACTCCGGTGGCAATCAGCCCCAGCATTTT.